A single sample gave rise to the 4 T cell receptor beta chains below, sequenced in a study of shared clonotypes between healthy human individuals. Profiled with immunoSEQ multiplex PCR; TCRdb holds only in-frame clones, not every one. Of about 1.5 million clones listed, 95% to 99% are singletons. Sequencing was done on a sample of naive CD4+ T cells sorted from blood. Subset meaning: CD45RA+ positively selected. These receptors were collected from a man aged 25 to 45 in good health.

This chain connects TRBV29-1 to TRBJ2-2; D may be TRBD2 (5 bases). CDR3 length: 13 amino acids. V dropped 8 bases and J dropped 7 bases, with 17 bases sitting between them. Germline CDR1 SQVTM, CDR2 ANQGSEA. CDR3 in amino acids: CSLIADYGGELFF. CDR3 in DNA: TGCAGCCTCATTGCCGACTACGGCGGGGAGCTGTTTTTT.

This clone was counted once. This chain links TRBV4-2 with TRBJ1-1; a possible D gene is TRBD1 (5 bases). The CDR3 is made up of 16 amino acids. The germline V and J ends were trimmed by 0 bases and 3 bases, with 14 bases remaining between them. CDR1 is LGHNA, CDR2 YNFKEQ, per germline. CDR3 sequence reads: CASSQDLARDDTEAFF. In DNA form, the CDR3 reads TGTGCCAGCAGCCAAGATCTTGCCAGGGATGACACTGAAGCTTTCTTT.

The J gene is TRBJ2-5, the V gene TRBV4-1; TRBD1 might be the D (5 bases). In germline, CDR1 is MGHRA, CDR2 YSYEKL. The CDR3 contains 15 residues. The ends were cut back, 8 bases at V and 5 bases at J, with 21 bases in the middle. The CDR3 DNA is TGCGCCAGCTCCGCGACAAAGACAAGGGGCGAGACCCAGTACTTC. Residues: CASSATKTRGETQYF.

The chain links TRBV2 to TRBJ2-5, with unresolved D. Trimming took off 3 bases at V and 4 bases at J, with 15 bases between the two ends. This CDR3 is built from 15 residues. Germline assignment: CDR1 SNHLY and CDR2 FYNNEI. The CDR3 nucleotides are TGTGCCAGCAGTGAGCACCGCGGTACCGGAGAGACCCAGTACTTC. It codes for CASSEHRGTGETQYF.